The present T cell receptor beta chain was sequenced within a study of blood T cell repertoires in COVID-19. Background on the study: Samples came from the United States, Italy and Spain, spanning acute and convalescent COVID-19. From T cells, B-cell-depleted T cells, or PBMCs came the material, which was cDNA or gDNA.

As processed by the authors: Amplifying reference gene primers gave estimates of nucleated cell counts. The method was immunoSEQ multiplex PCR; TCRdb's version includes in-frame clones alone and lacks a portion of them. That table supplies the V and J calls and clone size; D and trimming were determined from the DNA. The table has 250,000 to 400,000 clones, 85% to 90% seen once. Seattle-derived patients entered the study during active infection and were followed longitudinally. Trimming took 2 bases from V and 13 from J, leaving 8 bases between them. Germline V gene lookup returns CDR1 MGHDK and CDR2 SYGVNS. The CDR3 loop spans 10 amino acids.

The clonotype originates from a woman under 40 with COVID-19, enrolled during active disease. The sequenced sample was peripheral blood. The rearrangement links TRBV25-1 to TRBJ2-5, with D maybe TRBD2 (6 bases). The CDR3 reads CASSERTTYF. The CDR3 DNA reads TGTGCCAGCAGTGAAAGGACTACGTACTTC.